The 32 T cell receptor beta chains listed next were all sequenced from one sample in a study of graft-versus-host responses after intestinal transplantation. Repertoires were generated with immunoSEQ multiplex PCR, while TCRdb's copy carries only in-frame clones and drops some. In the table there are about 71,000 clones, about 90% of which are singletons. No antigen is known for these receptors. Sequencing was performed on unstimulated CD8+ T cells sorted from spleen or lymph node cells, taken before intestinal transplant. Source of these receptors: a human donor who received an intestinal transplant.

This chain links TRBV6-5 with TRBJ2-7; the D gene is possibly TRBD1 (5 bases). The V and J ends lost 2 bases and 3 bases respectively, with 14 bases between them. This CDR3 has 15 residues. CDR1 and CDR2 (germline): MNHEY, SVGAGI. In nucleotides, the CDR3 is TGTGCCAGCAGTTACGACAGCCTCGGTCTCTACGAGCAGTACTTC. Protein product: CASSYDSLGLYEQYF.

This chain joins TRBV2 and TRBJ2-3; 7 nucleotides agree with TRBD1. Unmatched junction bases numbered 7, after V lost 7 bases and J lost 6 bases. The V gene's germline CDR1 is SNHLY and CDR2 FYNNEI. CDR3 length: 13 residues. The CDR3, as DNA: TGTGCCAGCACGTTGACAGGGACCGATACGCAGTATTTT. Its translation: CASTLTGTDTQYF.

The chain is built from TRBV6-5 and TRBJ2-5; 9 positions match TRBD2. Germline lookup yields CDR1 MNHEY and CDR2 SVGAGI. The CDR3 length is 15 residues. With 4 bases clipped from V and 2 bases from J, the junction kept 5 bases outside the gene matches. The CDR3 nucleotides are TGTGCCAGCAGTTTAAGCGGGGGGCTACAAGAGACCCAGTACTTC. It yields the protein CASSLSGGLQETQYF.

The genes are TRBV4-1 and TRBJ2-3; D uncertain. Between the trimmed V and J ends, which lost 0 bases and 0 bases, there was a span of 13 bases. There are 17 residues in the CDR3. Per the germline V gene, CDR1 is MGHRA and CDR2 is YSYEKL. CDR3 in DNA: TGCGCCAGCAGCCAAGATCCGTCAGTCGATAGCACAGATACGCAGTATTTT. This translates into CASSQDPSVDSTDTQYF.

The chain uses TRBV7-8 and TRBJ2-5, with 9 bases matching TRBD2. This CDR3 spans 15 amino acids. The ends lost 4 bases at V and 5 bases at J; junction bases unmatched: 8. Germline CDR1 and CDR2: SGHVS and FQNEAQ. The CDR3 nucleotides are TGTGCCAGCAGCTCGCGGGGGGGCTATATGGAGACCCAGTACTTC. Translating it yields CASSSRGGYMETQYF. Together with reference TRBV7-8 and TRBJ2-5, the CDR3 gives the full variable domain: GAGVSQSPRYKVAKRGQDVALRCDPISGHVSLFWYQQALGQGPEFLTYFQNEAQLDKSGLPSDRFFAERPEGSVSTLKIQRTQQEDSAVYLCASSSRGGYMETQYFGPGTRLLVL.

The V gene is TRBV29-1, the J gene TRBJ2-1; 13 positions match TRBD2. CDR3 size: 17 residues. J lost 0 bases, V lost 4 bases, and 6 bases had no gene match. In germline, CDR1 is SQVTM, CDR2 ANQGSEA. CDR3 sequence: CSVGGLAGASSYNEQFF. Here the CDR3 DNA reads TGCAGCGTTGGAGGACTAGCGGGGGCTAGCTCCTACAATGAGCAGTTCTTC.

This clone was observed a few times. The chain employs TRBV2 and TRBJ2-3; 9 bases are shared with TRBD2. Losses at the gene ends were 0 bases for V and 3 bases for J; bases not matched to a gene: 7. The CDR3 consists of 17 residues. CDR1 SNHLY and CDR2 FYNNEI come from the germline V gene. The CDR3 DNA reads TGTGCCAGCAGTGAAGCCTGGCTAGCGGGGATGACAGATACGCAGTATTTT. It specifies CASSEAWLAGMTDTQYF.

The chain links TRBV7-6 to TRBJ1-1, with unresolved D. CDR3 length: 13 residues. Looked up from germline, CDR1 is SGHVS and CDR2 is FNYEAQ. Between the trimmed V and J ends, which lost 1 base and 3 bases, there was a span of 6 bases. CDR3 DNA sequence: TGTGCCAGCAGCTTAGAACATGACACTGAAGCTTTCTTT. It is translated as CASSLEHDTEAFF.

This clone was observed a few times. V gene TRBV5-5 combines with J gene TRBJ2-7, with TRBD2 matching 9 bases. V lost 2 bases to trimming and J lost 2 bases; unmatched junction nucleotides: 5. Germline V gene lookup returns CDR1 SGHKS and CDR2 YYEKEE (reference sequence). CDR3 length: 15 residues. The CDR3 DNA reads TGTGCCAGCAGCTTACAGCGGGGGGCCCCCTACGAGCAGTACTTC. This translates into CASSLQRGAPYEQYF.

V is TRBV29-1 and J is TRBJ2-7; tentative D call: TRBD1 (5 bases). Germline V gives CDR1 SQVTM, CDR2 ANQGSEA. There are 13 residues in the CDR3. Trimming took 7 bases from V and 1 from J, leaving 14 bases between them. The CDR3 protein is CSAFQDKSYEQYF. In DNA, the CDR3 is TGCAGCGCCTTCCAGGACAAATCCTACGAGCAGTACTTC.

V is TRBV5-1 and J is TRBJ2-1; 8 positions match TRBD1. The length of the CDR3 is 13 residues. Trimming removed 4 bases from V and 7 bases from J; junction bases left unmatched: 4. CDR1 SGHRS and CDR2 YFSETQ come from the germline V gene. For the CDR3, the DNA is TGCGCCAGCAGCCCGGACAGGGCTAATGAGCAGTTCTTC. Amino acids: CASSPDRANEQFF.

This sequence joins TRBV6-6 and TRBJ2-7, with 14 bases identical to TRBD2. CDR3 size: 15 residues. V was clipped by 2 bases and J by 5 bases; unmatched bases: 2. From germline, CDR1 is MNHNY and CDR2 SVGAGI (reference sequence). In DNA form, the CDR3 reads TGTGCCAGCAGTTACCCGGGACTAGCGGGGGACGAGCAGTACTTC. Its translation is CASSYPGLAGDEQYF.

This clone was observed a few times. The chain is built from TRBV4-1 and TRBJ2-7; D unresolved. This CDR3 has 15 residues. Germline V gene data show CDR1 as MGHRA and CDR2 as YSYEKL. The germline V and J ends were trimmed by 0 bases and 1 base, with 10 bases remaining between them. As DNA, the CDR3 is TGCGCCAGCAGCCAAGACGAAGCCCTGTCCTACGAGCAGTACTTC. Protein sequence: CASSQDEALSYEQYF.

The CDR3: CASSYPPGYEQYF. The DNA for the CDR3 is TGTGCCAGCAGCTACCCTCCCGGCTACGAGCAGTACTTC. J is TRBJ2-7 and V is TRBV11-2, with D unresolved. Trimming shortened V by 4 bases and J by 3 bases, and 10 bases separated the two germline ends. CDR1 and CDR2 from the germline V gene are SGHAT and FQNNGV. The CDR3 has 13 amino acids. Supplemented by reference TRBV11-2 and TRBJ2-7, the full variable domain reads EAGVAQSPRYKIIEKRQSVAFWCNPISGHATLYWYQQILGQGPKLLIQFQNNGVVDDSQLPKDRFSAERLKGVDSTLKIQPAKLEDSAVYLCASSYPPGYEQYFGPGTRLTVT.

The rearrangement uses TRBV2 and TRBJ1-4, with 7 bases identical to TRBD1. The germline CDR1 and CDR2 sequences are SNHLY and FYNNEI. J lost 4 bases, V lost 9 bases, and 2 bases had no gene match. This CDR3 region has 12 residues. The CDR3 sequence is CASRGLNEKLFF. The CDR3 coding sequence is TGTGCCAGTAGGGGGCTTAATGAAAAACTGTTTTTT.

This chain uses TRBV5-6 with TRBJ2-1; D is uncertain. The CDR3 totals 12 residues. Between the trimmed V and J ends, which lost 1 base and 7 bases, there was a span of 6 bases. Germline V gives CDR1 SGHDT, CDR2 YYEEEE. The CDR3 sequence: CASSLSENEQFF. The CDR3 DNA sequence: TGTGCCAGCAGCTTGTCCGAGAATGAGCAGTTCTTC.

This chain connects TRBV5-1 to TRBJ1-6, with TRBD1 matching 7 bases. CDR1 is SGHRS and CDR2 is YFSETQ in the germline V gene. The CDR3 totals 16 residues. V shed 4 bases, J shed 10 bases, and the junction held 14 bases outside the gene matches. CDR3 sequence (DNA): TGCGCCAGCAGCCAGAACCAACAGGGGCCGGGATCACCCCTCCACTTT. Its protein product is CASSQNQQGPGSPLHF.

This clone was counted a single time. The chain is built from TRBV2 and TRBJ2-5, with 9 bases that match TRBD1. The germline V gene encodes CDR1 SNHLY and CDR2 FYNNEI. Germline trimming cut 6 bases from V and 5 bases from J; bases unmatched to any gene: 10. The CDR3 has 15 residues. The CDR3: CASRPGQGYLETQYF. For the CDR3, the DNA is TGTGCCAGCAGGCCGGGACAGGGATATTTGGAGACCCAGTACTTC.

This chain joins TRBV5-6 and TRBJ2-7; 8 nucleotides match TRBD1. The CDR3 covers 12 residues. J gave up 4 bases and V 4 bases, and 1 base lay outside the gene matches. The germline gives CDR1 SGHDT, CDR2 YYEEEE. The CDR3 coding sequence is TGTGCCAGCAGCCGGACAGGGTACGAGCAGTACTTC. It yields the protein CASSRTGYEQYF.

V and J are TRBV9 and TRBJ1-2, with D perhaps TRBD1 (5 bases). This CDR3 comprises 11 residues. V dropped 2 bases and J dropped 10 bases, with 9 bases sitting between them. From germline, CDR1 is SGDLS and CDR2 YYNGEE. CDR3 sequence reads: CASSVRGDYTF. The DNA for the CDR3 is TGTGCCAGCAGCGTTAGGGGTGACTACACCTTC.

This chain joins TRBV7-9 and TRBJ2-1; 7 positions match TRBD2. The CDR3 consists of 13 residues. Germline assignment: CDR1 SEHNR and CDR2 FQNEAQ (reference sequence). With V trimmed by 3 bases and J by 7 bases, 3 bases remained unmatched. The CDR3 loop is CASSFGGSNEQFF. The CDR3 DNA reads as TGTGCCAGCAGCTTCGGGGGGTCAAATGAGCAGTTCTTC. Drawing the rest from reference TRBV7-9 and TRBJ2-1, the complete variable domain is DTGVSQNPRHKITKRGQNVTFRCDPISEHNRLYWYRQTLGQGPEFLTYFQNEAQLEKSRLLSDRFSAERPKGSFSTLEIQRTEQGDSAMYLCASSFGGSNEQFFGPGTRLTVL.

This chain links TRBV5-8 with TRBJ2-5, with D perhaps matching TRBD1 (6 bases). The length of the CDR3 is 16 residues. V was pared by 0 bases and J by 5 bases, with 17 bases between. In germline, CDR1 is SGHTS, CDR2 YDEGEE. The DNA for the CDR3 is TGTGCCAGCAGCTTGGATACAGGACAGCGACAGGAGACCCAGTACTTC. Translation: CASSLDTGQRQETQYF.

The chain carries TRBV7-3 and TRBJ1-2, with D perhaps matching TRBD1 (5 bases). CDR3 length equals 13 residues. The V gene's germline CDR1 is SGHTA and CDR2 FQGTGA. V shed 3 bases and J shed 8 bases, with 13 bases lying between them. CDR3 residues: CASSLGRVSGYTF. CDR3 sequence (DNA): TGTGCCAGCAGCTTGGGCAGGGTGAGCGGCTACACCTTC.

The rearrangement links TRBV29-1 to TRBJ2-7; 7 bases agree with TRBD1. The CDR3 runs 14 residues. CDR1 is SQVTM and CDR2 is ANQGSEA in the germline V gene. V lost 4 bases, J lost 1 base, and 7 bases stayed unmatched. In DNA, the CDR3 is TGCAGCGTTGGGGAGCTCAGGGGGTCCTACGAGCAGTACTTC. It codes for CSVGELRGSYEQYF.

This chain links TRBV2 with TRBJ2-7; TRBD2 aligns across 11 bases. The germline V gene encodes CDR1 SNHLY and CDR2 FYNNEI. V lost 4 bases to trimming and J lost 0 bases; unmatched junction nucleotides: 14. This CDR3 is built from 19 residues. The CDR3 DNA follows: TGTGCCAGCAGTGTTGGCGGGCTAGCGGGGGGATCTAACTCCTACGAGCAGTACTTC. Translated: CASSVGGLAGGSNSYEQYF.

The chain combines TRBV9 with TRBJ1-1; weak D call: TRBD1 (6 bases). This CDR3 spans 12 amino acids. Germline CDR1 is SGDLS and CDR2 is YYNGEE. Deletions cut 4 bases from V and 8 bases from J, with 12 bases between. The CDR3 nucleotides read TGTGCCAGCAGCCCGGGGGGCTTAGAAGCTTTCTTT. This gives the protein CASSPGGLEAFF. Complete variable domain (other parts from reference TRBV9 and TRBJ1-1): DSGVTQTPKHLITATGQRVTLRCSPRSGDLSVYWYQQSLDQGLQFLIQYYNGEERAKGNILERFSAQQFPDLHSELNLSSLELGDSALYFCASSPGGLEAFFGQGTRLTVV.

The chain is built from TRBV5-5 and TRBJ2-7; the match to TRBD2 covers 7 bases. V lost 4 bases, J lost 5 bases, and 9 bases stayed unmatched. Germline CDR1 is SGHKS and CDR2 is YYEKEE (reference sequence). There are 14 residues in the CDR3. The CDR3: CASSPPGGPDEQYF. The CDR3, as DNA: TGTGCCAGCAGCCCCCCGGGGGGTCCAGACGAGCAGTACTTC.

The rearrangement uses TRBV23-1 and TRBJ1-4; D is unresolved. TRBV23-1 is an open reading frame whose function is uncertain. Trimming stripped 2 bases from V and 2 bases from J, with 21 bases between. The CDR3 has 19 residues. Here the CDR3 DNA reads TGCGCCAGCAGTCAAGCCCCCCGACAACCCGGGGAGACTAATGAAAAACTGTTTTTT. Protein sequence: CASSQAPRQPGETNEKLFF.

J is TRBJ2-1 and V is TRBV9; 8 nucleotides align to TRBD2. The CDR3 runs 14 residues. Unmatched junction bases numbered 5, after V lost 3 bases and J lost 6 bases. The germline CDR1 and CDR2 sequences are SGDLS and YYNGEE. The DNA for the CDR3 is TGTGCCAGCAGCGCTGAGACTAGCGCCAATGAGCAGTTCTTC. As protein: CASSAETSANEQFF.

V and J are TRBV10-2 and TRBJ1-1; possible D gene TRBD1, 5 bases. Trimming took off 6 bases at V and 4 bases at J, with 9 bases between the two ends. The CDR3 sequence is 12 residues long. The germline V gene encodes CDR1 WSHSY and CDR2 SAAADI. The CDR3 here is CASRAGGTEAFF. For the CDR3, the DNA is TGCGCCAGCAGGGCCGGGGGCACTGAAGCTTTCTTT.

The chain links TRBV7-9 to TRBJ2-3; 13 nucleotides match TRBD2. Trimming removed 0 bases from V and 0 bases from J; junction bases left unmatched: 6. Germline V gene sequence: CDR1 SEHNR, CDR2 FQNEAQ (reference sequence). This CDR3 has 19 residues. The CDR3 region has the DNA TGTGCCAGCAGCTTAGCCCCGGGGACTAGCGGGGTGAGCACAGATACGCAGTATTTT. Translating it yields CASSLAPGTSGVSTDTQYF. Drawing the rest from reference TRBV7-9 and TRBJ2-3, the complete variable domain is DTGVSQNPRHKITKRGQNVTFRCDPISEHNRLYWYRQTLGQGPEFLTYFQNEAQLEKSRLLSDRFSAERPKGSFSTLEIQRTEQGDSAMYLCASSLAPGTSGVSTDTQYFGPGTRLTVL.

V is TRBV6-5 and J is TRBJ1-1; D uncertain. V lost 6 bases and J lost 2, with 13 bases in between. CDR1 is MNHEY, CDR2 SVGAGI, per germline. The CDR3 is 14 residues long. CDR3: CASRPWSANTEAFF. The CDR3 DNA is TGTGCCAGCAGGCCCTGGAGCGCCAACACTGAAGCTTTCTTT.